This T cell receptor beta chain was sequenced for a study of blood T cell repertoires in COVID-19. Across the whole study: The United States, Italy and Spain provided the acute and convalescent COVID-19 samples.

Followed over time, Seattle patients had been enrolled while infection was active. Per the original data handling: By means of reference gene primer amplification, nucleated cell counts were estimated. Repertoires were generated with immunoSEQ multiplex PCR, while TCRdb's copy carries only in-frame clones and drops some. V and J calls and clone size are given by that table; D and trimming were obtained from the DNA. The sample yields 250,000 to 350,000 clones, approximately 84% seen once. The clonotype originates from a human donor with COVID-19, enrolled during active disease. The donor label of this sample is uncertain. Sequencing was carried out using peripheral blood.

CDR3 nucleotide sequence: TGTGCCAGCGTAGCGGGCCTTCCCCAAGAGACCCAGTACTTC. As protein: CASVAGLPQETQYF. The rearrangement links TRBV7-2 to TRBJ2-5; 7 nucleotides line up with TRBD2. The CDR3 extends over 14 amino acids. Trimming removed 8 bases from V and 1 base from J; junction bases left unmatched: 7. In germline, CDR1 is SGHTA, CDR2 FQGNSA. The whole variable domain, remainder taken from reference TRBV7-2 and TRBJ2-5, is GAGVSQSPSNKVTEKGKDVELRCDPISGHTALYWYRQSLGQGLEFLIYFQGNSAPDKSGLPSDRFSAERTGGSVSTLTIQRTQQEDSAVYLCASVAGLPQETQYFGPGTRLLVL.